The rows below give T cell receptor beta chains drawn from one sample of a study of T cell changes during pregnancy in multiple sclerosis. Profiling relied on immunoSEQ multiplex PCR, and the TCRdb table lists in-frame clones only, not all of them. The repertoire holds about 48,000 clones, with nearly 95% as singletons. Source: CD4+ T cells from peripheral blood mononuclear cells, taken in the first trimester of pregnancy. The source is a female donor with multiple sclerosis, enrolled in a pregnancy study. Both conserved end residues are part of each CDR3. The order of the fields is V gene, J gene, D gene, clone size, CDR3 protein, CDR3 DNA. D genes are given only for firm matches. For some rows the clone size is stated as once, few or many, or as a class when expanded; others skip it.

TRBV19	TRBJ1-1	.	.	CASSIRGTEAFF	TGTGCCAGTAGTATTCGGGGCACTGAAGCTTTCTTT
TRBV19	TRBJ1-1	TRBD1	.	CASTHPPDRATEAFF	TGTGCCAGTACTCATCCCCCCGACAGGGCCACTGAAGCTTTCTTT
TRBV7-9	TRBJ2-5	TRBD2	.	CASSLEGTRGRETQYF	TGTGCCAGCAGCTTAGAAGGGACTAGGGGCCGAGAGACCCAGTACTTC
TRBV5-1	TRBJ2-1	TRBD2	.	CASSASLAGNEQFF	TGCGCCAGCAGCGCTAGCCTAGCGGGCAATGAGCAGTTCTTC
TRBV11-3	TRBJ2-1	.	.	CASSGVAGSSYNEQFF	TGTGCCAGCAGCGGGGTGGCGGGGAGCTCCTACAATGAGCAGTTCTTC
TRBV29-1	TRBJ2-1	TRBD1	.	CSGGQTTYNEQFF	TGCAGCGGGGGACAGACCACCTACAATGAGCAGTTCTTC
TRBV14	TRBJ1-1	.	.	CASSQDRGWNTEAFF	TGTGCCAGCAGCCAAGATCGGGGGTGGAACACTGAAGCTTTCTTT
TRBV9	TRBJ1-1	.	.	CASSVGLLGQVNTEAFF	TGTGCCAGCAGCGTAGGTCTGTTGGGACAAGTGAACACTGAAGCTTTCTTT
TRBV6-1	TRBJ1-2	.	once	CASRERDYGYTF	TGTGCCAGCAGGGAGAGAGACTATGGCTACACCTTC
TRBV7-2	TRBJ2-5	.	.	CASSLEGRTTQETQYF	TGTGCCAGCAGCTTAGAGGGGAGGACTACACAAGAGACCCAGTACTTC
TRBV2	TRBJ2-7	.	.	CASSDRSRYEQYF	TGTGCCAGCAGCGACAGGTCCCGCTACGAGCAGTACTTC
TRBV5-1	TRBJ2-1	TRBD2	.	CASSLDGGGSGEQFF	TGCGCCAGCAGCTTGGACGGGGGGGGCTCGGGGGAGCAGTTCTTC
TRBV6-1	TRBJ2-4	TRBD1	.	CASRLGQGQYF	TGTGCCAGCAGGCTAGGACAGGGCCAGTACTTC
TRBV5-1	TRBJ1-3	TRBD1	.	CASSLGDSLSSGNTIYF	TGCGCCAGCAGCTTAGGGGACAGCTTGAGCTCTGGAAACACCATATATTTT
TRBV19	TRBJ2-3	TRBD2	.	CASSMRGGVTQYF	TGTGCCAGTAGTATGCGGGGGGGCGTTACGCAGTATTTT
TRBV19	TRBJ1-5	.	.	CASSITRIGNQPQHF	TGTGCCAGTAGTATAACCAGGATCGGCAATCAGCCCCAGCATTTT
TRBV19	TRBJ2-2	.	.	CASSWIQPNTGELFF	TGTGCCAGTAGTTGGATACAGCCGAACACCGGGGAGCTGTTTTTT
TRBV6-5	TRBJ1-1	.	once	CASTQRGGTEAFF	TGTGCCAGCACCCAAAGAGGGGGAACTGAAGCTTTCTTT
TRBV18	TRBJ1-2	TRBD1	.	CASSPLPSPGQRPGNYGYTF	TGTGCCAGCTCACCACTCCCTTCACCGGGACAGCGCCCTGGGAACTATGGCTACACCTTC
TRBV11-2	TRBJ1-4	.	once	CASSLSWRTREKLFF	TGTGCCAGCAGCTTAAGCTGGAGGACCCGGGAAAAACTGTTTTTT
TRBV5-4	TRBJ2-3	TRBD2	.	CASSTLAGNTDTQYF	TGTGCCAGCAGCACCTTAGCGGGGAACACAGATACGCAGTATTTT
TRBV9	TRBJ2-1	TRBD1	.	CASSVEWGTVGEQFF	TGTGCCAGCAGCGTAGAATGGGGGACAGTAGGGGAGCAGTTCTTC
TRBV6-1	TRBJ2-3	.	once	CASRPGDRTDTQYF	TGTGCCAGCAGGCCAGGGGATCGCACAGATACGCAGTATTTT
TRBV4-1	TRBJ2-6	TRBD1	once	CASSQELGTGSGANVLTF	TGCGCCAGCAGCCAAGAATTAGGGACAGGCTCTGGGGCCAACGTCCTGACTTTC
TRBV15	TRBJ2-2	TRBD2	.	CATSRHTETSGNTGELFF	TGTGCCACCAGCAGACACACCGAGACTAGCGGGAACACCGGGGAGCTGTTTTTT
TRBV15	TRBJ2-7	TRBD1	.	CATSRERTGNYEQYF	TGTGCCACCAGCAGAGAGCGGACAGGGAACTACGAGCAGTACTTC
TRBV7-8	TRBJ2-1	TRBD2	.	CASSPNNILAGGYNEQFF	TGTGCCAGCAGCCCCAACAATATACTCGCGGGGGGCTACAATGAGCAGTTCTTC
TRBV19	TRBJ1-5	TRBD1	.	CASHSPGQGVQPQHF	TGTGCCAGTCACTCGCCGGGACAGGGGGTTCAGCCCCAGCATTTT
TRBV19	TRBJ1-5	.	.	CASSKSGQPQHF	TGTGCCAGTAGTAAGTCGGGTCAGCCCCAGCATTTT
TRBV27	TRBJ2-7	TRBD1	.	CASTRTGTYHEQYF	TGTGCCAGCACCCGGACAGGGACCTACCACGAGCAGTACTTC
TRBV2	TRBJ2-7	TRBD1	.	CASSESGQFAYEQYF	TGTGCCAGCAGTGAATCGGGACAGTTCGCCTACGAGCAGTACTTC
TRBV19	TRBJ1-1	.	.	CASSIVGATEAFF	TGTGCCAGTAGTATAGTGGGGGCGACTGAAGCTTTCTTT
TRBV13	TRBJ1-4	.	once	CASSLRSVNEKLFF	TGTGCCAGCAGCTTGAGGAGCGTTAATGAAAAACTGTTTTTT
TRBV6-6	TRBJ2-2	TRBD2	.	CASSYSGGGFTGELFF	TGTGCCAGCAGTTACTCCGGCGGGGGGTTCACCGGGGAGCTGTTTTTT
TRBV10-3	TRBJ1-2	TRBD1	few	CAIFSGRTGQGASYGYTF	TGTGCCATCTTCTCTGGCCGTACGGGACAGGGGGCATCCTATGGCTACACCTTC
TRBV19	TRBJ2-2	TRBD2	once	CASIGTSGGVRTGELFF	TGTGCCAGTATAGGTACTAGCGGGGGTGTAAGGACCGGGGAGCTGTTTTTT
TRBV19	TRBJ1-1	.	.	CASQTGNTEAFF	TGTGCCAGCCAGACGGGGAACACTGAAGCTTTCTTT
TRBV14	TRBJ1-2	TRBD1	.	CASSPQGVYGYTF	TGTGCCAGCAGCCCACAGGGGGTATATGGCTACACCTTC
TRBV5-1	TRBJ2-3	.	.	CASSLVSGGGTDTQYF	TGCGCCAGCAGCTTGGTGTCGGGGGGCGGGACAGATACGCAGTATTTT
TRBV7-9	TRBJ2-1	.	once	CASSQRLGDEQFF	TGTGCCAGCAGCCAACGACTCGGGGATGAGCAGTTCTTC
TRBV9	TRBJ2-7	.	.	CASSQAGASSYEQYF	TGTGCCAGCAGCCAGGCGGGTGCAAGCTCCTACGAGCAGTACTTC
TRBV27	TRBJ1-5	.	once	CASSLEGVRQPQHF	TGTGCCAGCAGTTTAGAGGGGGTCCGTCAGCCCCAGCATTTT
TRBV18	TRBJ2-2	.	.	CASSPRAVVGELFF	TGTGCCAGCTCACCACGAGCGGTGGTCGGGGAGCTGTTTTTT
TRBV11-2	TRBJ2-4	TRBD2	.	CASSSRLAGGFGENIQYF	TGTGCCAGCAGCTCGAGACTAGCGGGGGGATTCGGGGAAAACATTCAGTACTTC
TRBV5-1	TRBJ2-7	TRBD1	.	CASSLGQGRGEQYF	TGCGCCAGCAGCCTGGGACAGGGCCGAGGCGAGCAGTACTTC
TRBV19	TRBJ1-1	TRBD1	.	CASSRDRATEAFF	TGTGCCAGTAGTCGGGACAGAGCCACTGAAGCTTTCTTT